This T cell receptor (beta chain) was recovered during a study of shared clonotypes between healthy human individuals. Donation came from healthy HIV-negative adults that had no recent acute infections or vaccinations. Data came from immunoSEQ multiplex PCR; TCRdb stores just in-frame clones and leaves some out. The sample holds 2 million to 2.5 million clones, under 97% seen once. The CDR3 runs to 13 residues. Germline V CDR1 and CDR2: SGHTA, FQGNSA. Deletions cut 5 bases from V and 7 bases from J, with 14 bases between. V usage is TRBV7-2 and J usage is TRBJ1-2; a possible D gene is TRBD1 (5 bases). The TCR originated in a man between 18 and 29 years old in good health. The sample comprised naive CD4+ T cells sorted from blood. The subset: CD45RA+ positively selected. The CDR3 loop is CASSANRLGGYTF. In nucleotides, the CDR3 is TGTGCCAGCAGCGCGAACAGGCTTGGTGGCTACACCTTC.